Listed here is a single T cell receptor beta chain. There is no known antigen for this receptor. No base qualities exist here, and no much larger clone lies one base off it. The data were obtained in a study of blood T cell repertoires in COVID-19 (dated by TCRdb to the early 2020s). For context, the study as a whole: The collaborator samples originated in the United States, Italy and Spain and spanned the acute and convalescent phases of COVID-19. The material from the prospective study consisted of cDNA or gDNA derived from T cells, B-cell-depleted T cells, or PBMCs. Deeply sampled blood TCRbeta repertoires from subjects exposed to, actively infected with, or recovered from COVID-19 were included in the dataset. The repertoires were released in a freely available public database meant as a resource for research on the immune response to SARS-CoV-2. Samples were obtained from the ongoing ImmuneRACE study (first 160 participants) and from 1,000 to 1,500 subjects provided by 6 global collaborators. The sample metadata nearly always contained a de-identified subject ID, COVID-19 status, age in years and sex. Where available, HLA class I and class II types were obtained from metadata supplied by the sample provider rather than from assay-based typing. Overall results and qualifications from the work: How much clinical and demographic metadata was included differed by source and by participant, and the metadata was provided uncurated.

Looking up the germline V gene (reference sequence) yields CDR1 LNHDA and CDR2 SQIVND. V is clipped by 7 bases and J by 1 base, and the sequence between their germline boundaries is 19 bases long. The CDR3 starts with the cysteine, ends with the phenylalanine, and has 16 residues. The sequence is cut down to CDR3 DNA, 48 bases in frame from base 1. Participants in the prospective study were aged roughly 18 to 89 years, lived in about two dozen United States geographic areas, and enrolled through a virtual design. In the prospective study, participants were assigned to cohorts based on the clinical history participants reported in a screening survey and a study questionnaire. For ImmuneRACE Cohort 3, a participant was defined as recovered based on two consecutive negative NP/OP PCR tests, clearance by a healthcare professional, or resolution of symptoms. In the prospective study, mobile phlebotomists collected whole blood, serum and a nasopharyngeal or oropharyngeal swab from each participant. Participants in the prospective study had the option to provide additional blood draws and questionnaires over a roughly 2-month period. Blood samples from the prospective study were shipped frozen or at room temperature prior to DNA extraction.

TCRbeta CDR3 regions were amplified from genomic DNA using the immunoSEQ Assay, a bias-controlled multiplex PCR. The original methods were these. The number of nucleated cells in each sample was estimated from the amplification of reference gene primers within the assay. To quantify the absolute abundance of each unique TCRbeta CDR3 rearrangement, sequence reads were collapsed and filtered. Productive Simpson clonality was computed per sample as the square root of Simpson's diversity index over productive rearrangements. In TCRdb, the immuneACCESS table is reduced to in-frame sequences with V and J assigned. These tables do not hold every clone; where another copy was compared, an unresolved V gene accounts for under half, and the others remain unexplained. The V and J calls and clone size are taken from that table; D and trimming were inferred from the DNA. Recorded for this sample are approximately 210,000 clones; around four fifths of them occurred a single time. Roughly 15% of the sample rests with the top ten.

Recombination linked TRBV19 to TRBJ1-1, with the D gene not clear enough to name. The receptor's source is a man aged 35-49 years who had recovered from COVID-19. Sequencing was carried out using PBMCs or T cells enriched from blood (not recorded which). The CDR3 region reads CASKAYGEMWNTEAFF. The sequenced DNA is TGTGCCAGTAAAGCCTATGGGGAGATGTGGAACACTGAAGCTTTCTTT.